A single sample is the source of the 26 T cell receptor beta chains below, sequenced in a study of regulatory T cells in long-lasting Graves disease. Noted time point: newly diagnosed GD, antithyroid drugs for less than 3 months. Generation of the TCR library employed RNA extracted from PBMCs. Both iRepertoire HTBI primers and Arm-PCR of CDR3 regions were used to build the TCR beta libraries. MiXCR, run by TCRdb on the multiplex PCR reads, gives a single entry per CDR3 protein. The sample includes 250,000 to 400,000 distinct CDR3 sequences, 18% seen only once; the top ten take less than 40%. Sequences were derived from peripheral blood mononuclear cells (PBMCs), sampled at new diagnosis, from a patient treated with antithyroid drugs. The receptors stem from a female donor with Graves disease.

This clonotype was counted many times. This chain links TRBV28 with TRBJ1-3; 10 bases fit TRBD1. Germline V gene lookup returns CDR1 MDHEN and CDR2 SYDVKM. The CDR3 length is 14 residues. Trimming at V came to 5 bases and at J to 4 bases, leaving 2 bases not matched to a gene. The CDR3 DNA reads as TGTGCCAGCAGTGGACAGGGGGGAGGAAACACCATATATTTT. Protein: CASSGQGGGNTIYF.

Ten or more counts support this clonotype. The gene calls are TRBV27 and TRBJ1-4, with D uncertain. Trimming took off 5 bases at V and 7 bases at J, with 8 bases between the two ends. Germline assignment: CDR1 MNHEY and CDR2 SMNVEV (reference sequence). The CDR3 runs to 12 residues. The CDR3, as DNA: TGTGCCAGCAGTCCATTGGGTGAAAAACTGTTTTTT. Translation: CASSPLGEKLFF. Full variable domain (outside the CDR3, taken from reference TRBV27 and TRBJ1-4): EAQVTQNPRYLITVTGKKLTVTCSQNMNHEYMSWYRQDPGLGLRQIYYSMNVEVTDKGDVPEGYKVSRKEKRNFPLILESPSPNQTSLYFCASSPLGEKLFFGSGTQLSVL.

Only a few counts were recorded for this clonotype. The genes are TRBV6-2 or TRBV6-3 and TRBJ1-3, with D possibly TRBD1 on 5 matching bases. Trimming pared 6 bases from V and 0 bases from J, leaving 12 bases between. Per germline, CDR1 MNHEY and CDR2 SVGEGT. The CDR3 extends over 15 amino acids. The CDR3 loop reads CASRIDSRSGNTIYF. CDR3 DNA: TGTGCCAGCAGGATAGACAGTCGCTCTGGAAACACCATATATTTT.

This clonotype has at least ten counts. The V and J genes are TRBV24-1 and TRBJ2-2, with TRBD1 identical over 10 bases. Germline values: CDR1 KGHDR, CDR2 SFDVKD. Germline trimming cut 2 bases from V and 6 bases from J; bases unmatched to any gene: 5. CDR3 length: 16 residues. The CDR3 here is CATSDSGQGVSGELFF. The CDR3, as DNA: TGTGCCACCAGTGATTCTGGACAGGGGGTTTCCGGGGAGCTGTTTTTT.

The chain is built from TRBV19 and TRBJ2-7, with 7 bases fitting TRBD1. Per germline, CDR1 LNHDA and CDR2 SQIVND (reference sequence). CDR3 size: 16 residues. Unmatched junction bases numbered 7, after V lost 0 bases and J lost 2 bases. CDR3 amino acids: CASSIDYPGGTYEQYF. In DNA, the CDR3 is TGTGCCAGTAGTATAGATTATCCAGGGGGAACCTACGAGCAGTACTTC.

In the case of this clonotype: The likely explanation is a read error, given a far larger clone one base away. J is TRBJ2-1 and V is TRBV2; the match to TRBD2 covers 9 bases. The tail of the sequence fits TRBJ2-5 better, so the J call may be wrong. The CDR3 spans 15 residues. Germline V gene sequence: CDR1 SNHLY, CDR2 FYNNEI. CDR3 protein: CASRASGIAQETQYF. CDR3 coding DNA: TGTGCCAGCAGGGCTAGCGGGATTGCCCAAGAGACCCAGTACTTC.

This clonotype was counted ten times or more. The V gene is TRBV12-3 or TRBV12-4, the J gene TRBJ1-1, with no clear D. The CDR3 sequence is 13 residues long. The germline V and J ends were trimmed by 6 bases and 4 bases, with 12 bases remaining between them. CDR3 region: CASSSPGATEAFF. In DNA, the CDR3 is TGTGCCAGCAGCTCCCCAGGCGCCACTGAAGCTTTCTTT.

This chain links TRBV29-1 with TRBJ2-7, with D perhaps TRBD1 or TRBD2 (5 bases each). With 8 bases removed from V and 2 bases from J, the gap between germline ends came to 19 bases. This CDR3 region has 14 residues. Per the germline V gene, CDR1 is SQVTM and CDR2 is ANQGSEA. CDR3 region: CSTSLGENPYEQYF. The CDR3 bases are TGCAGCACCTCGTTAGGGGAGAACCCCTACGAGCAGTACTTC.

Many counts were recorded for this clonotype. The V and J genes are TRBV7-2 and TRBJ1-4; TRBD1 aligns across 9 bases. The CDR3 has 14 amino acids. Germline V gene lookup returns CDR1 SGHTA and CDR2 FQGNSA. The V and J ends lost 5 bases and 7 bases, in that order; junction bases with no gene match: 5. The CDR3 coding sequence is TGTGCCAGCAGCCTGACAGGGGGAAGTGAAAAACTGTTTTTT. Translation gives CASSLTGGSEKLFF.

The table lists this clonotype with many counts. In DNA, the CDR3 is TGCGCCAGCAGTGAGTCCGGCGGGGGCAATCAGCCCCAGCATTTT. The encoded protein is CASSESGGGNQPQHF. J is TRBJ1-5 and V is TRBV10-2; D ambiguous. This CDR3 spans 15 amino acids. Trimming stripped 0 bases from V and 2 bases from J, with 8 bases between. The germline gives CDR1 WSHSY, CDR2 SAAADI.

This clonotype occurred many times. The chain joins TRBV7-9 to TRBJ1-1; 8 bases map to TRBD1. Germline values: CDR1 SEHNR, CDR2 FQNEAQ (reference sequence). V shed 5 bases, J shed 1 base, and the junction held 6 bases outside the gene matches. This CDR3 comprises 15 residues. The CDR3, as DNA: TGTGCCAGCAGCACACCGGACAGGGAGAACACTGAAGCTTTCTTT. It is translated as CASSTPDRENTEAFF.

This clonotype was picked up many times. The chain combines TRBV6-1 with TRBJ2-5, with 10 bases that match TRBD2. The germline gives CDR1 MNHNS, CDR2 SASEGT. The CDR3 has 15 residues. V gave up 7 bases and J gave up 3 bases; unmatched junction bases: 8. CDR3 nucleotide sequence: TGTGCCAGCACTCTCGGACTAGCGGATGAAGAGACCCAGTACTTC. Protein: CASTLGLADEETQYF.

This clonotype came up many times. The chain recombines TRBV12-3 or TRBV12-4 with TRBJ2-5; D possibly uses TRBD1 or TRBD2 (5 bases each). This CDR3 is built from 14 residues. The V end was cut by 3 bases, the J end by 3 bases, with 11 bases between. CDR3 bases: TGTGCCAGCAGTTTGGGGCAGGGAGAAGAGACCCAGTACTTC. As protein: CASSLGQGEETQYF.

J is TRBJ1-6 and V is TRBV6-1; D is unresolved. Germline-derived CDR1 and CDR2 are MNHNS and SASEGT. The V end was cut by 6 bases, the J end by 6 bases, with 15 bases between. The CDR3 loop spans 15 amino acids. This chain's CDR3 is CASSSRTRPNSPLHF. In nucleotides, the CDR3 is TGTGCCAGCAGCTCCCGGACGAGACCTAATTCACCCCTCCACTTT.

The sample holds many counts of this clonotype. The chain recombines TRBV20-1 with TRBJ1-1; 7 bases align to TRBD1. V lost 0 bases, J lost 0 bases, and 7 bases stayed unmatched. The CDR3 is 16 amino acids. From germline, CDR1 is DFQATT and CDR2 SNEGSKA (reference sequence). The DNA of the CDR3 is TGCAGTGCTAGAGATTCGGTACAGGGGATGAACACTGAAGCTTTCTTT. Amino acid sequence: CSARDSVQGMNTEAFF.

This clonotype was picked up a small number of times. V usage is TRBV19 and J usage is TRBJ2-1, with D uncertain. Trimming cost V 7 bases and J 8 bases, with 18 bases left between them. CDR3 length: 14 residues. CDR1 is LNHDA and CDR2 is SQIVND in the germline V gene (reference sequence). CDR3 in amino acids: CASNMDPLRDEQFF. The CDR3 bases are TGTGCCAGTAATATGGACCCCCTTCGGGATGAGCAGTTCTTC.

V is TRBV12-3 or TRBV12-4 and J is TRBJ2-1, with D possibly TRBD1 on 6 matching bases. The V gene lost 6 bases and the J gene lost 2 bases, with 14 bases spanning the gap. CDR3 length: 15 residues. The CDR3 coding sequence is TGTGCCAGCAGCTCCCGAGAGGGGGCCTACAATGAGCAGTTCTTC. It codes for CASSSREGAYNEQFF.

This chain connects TRBV24-1 to TRBJ1-5; the D gene is possibly TRBD1 (5 bases). There are 15 residues in the CDR3. Trimming removed 3 bases at V and 8 bases at J, with 16 bases between. Germline V lookup: CDR1 KGHDR, CDR2 SFDVKD. CDR3 protein: CATSDPGRPDEPQHF. The CDR3, as DNA: TGTGCCACCAGTGATCCGGGACGACCTGATGAGCCCCAGCATTTT.

This clonotype was detected ten times or more. This sequence joins TRBV9 and TRBJ2-3, with D tentatively TRBD1 (6 bases). The germline V gene has CDR1 SGDLS and CDR2 YYNGEE. The CDR3 covers 15 residues. The germline V and J ends were trimmed by 0 bases and 4 bases, with 12 bases remaining between them. The CDR3: CASSVDWGLSDTQYF. Written as DNA, the CDR3 is TGTGCCAGCAGCGTAGACTGGGGGCTGTCAGATACGCAGTATTTT.

The sample holds many counts of this clonotype. The chain recombines TRBV6-2 or TRBV6-3 with TRBJ2-3; possible D gene TRBD1, 6 bases. The germline gives CDR1 MNHEY, CDR2 SVGEGT. The CDR3 extends over 17 amino acids. Trimming left V 0 bases short and J 6 bases short, with 19 bases between. The CDR3 DNA reads as TGTGCCAGCAGTTACTCGAAGGTATCGCAGGGGTTGGATACGCAGTATTTT. This gives the protein CASSYSKVSQGLDTQYF.

This clonotype was seen ten or more times. V gene TRBV3-1 combines with J gene TRBJ1-1; the D is unclear. The V gene lost 0 bases and the J gene lost 3 bases, with 11 bases spanning the gap. CDR3 length: 15 amino acids. CDR1 LGHDT and CDR2 YNNKEL come from the germline V gene (reference sequence). For the CDR3, the DNA is TGTGCCAGCAGCCAAGATCCAGGTGGGGACACTGAAGCTTTCTTT. It encodes CASSQDPGGDTEAFF.

V gene TRBV30 combines with J gene TRBJ2-6, with TRBD2 as a possible D gene (7 bases). The CDR3 is 20 amino acids. The V end lost 2 bases, the J end lost 0 bases, and 23 bases lay between the germline ends. The V gene's germline CDR1 is GTSNPN and CDR2 SVGIG (reference sequence). The CDR3 coding sequence is TGTGCCTGGAGTACCCGTTACAGGGAGGGGGGCCTCTCTGGGGCCAACGTCCTGACTTTC. It codes for CAWSTRYREGGLSGANVLTF.

The chain carries TRBV19 and TRBJ2-7, with D perhaps TRBD2 (6 bases). The CDR3 runs to 14 residues. The V end was cut by 7 bases, the J end by 6 bases, with 19 bases between. Germline V lookup: CDR1 LNHDA, CDR2 SQIVND (reference sequence). CDR3 amino acids: CASTASGETGEQYF. The CDR3 coding sequence is TGTGCCAGTACCGCTTCGGGGGAAACGGGCGAGCAGTACTTC.

This clonotype showed up many times. Here the CDR3 DNA reads TGTGCCAGCAGCTCACTAGCGAGGGTTTCGTGGGGCAAAAACATTCAGTACTTC. Translation gives CASSSLARVSWGKNIQYF. This rearrangement joins TRBV6-1 to TRBJ2-4; 7 bases fit TRBD2. This CDR3 region has 18 residues. V shed 6 bases and J 3 bases; nucleotides not matched to a gene: 17. Per the germline V gene, CDR1 is MNHNS and CDR2 is SASEGT.

Many counts were recorded for this clonotype. The chain links TRBV10-3 to TRBJ1-5; D uncertain. Germline CDR1 reads ENHRY; CDR2 reads SYGVKD. This CDR3 is 15 amino acids long. V lost 7 bases, J lost 4 bases, and 17 bases lay in between. The CDR3 DNA reads as TGTGCCATCATTCTAGACCCGAACCCGAATCAGCCCCAGCATTTT. It specifies CAIILDPNPNQPQHF.

The sample holds many counts of this clonotype. The V and J genes are TRBV2 and TRBJ2-3, with 10 bases matching TRBD2. The CDR3 loop spans 15 amino acids. J was trimmed by 0 bases and V by 4 bases; bases with no gene match: 1. The germline V gene encodes CDR1 SNHLY and CDR2 FYNNEI. CDR3: CASSATSGSTDTQYF. For the CDR3, the DNA is TGTGCCAGCAGTGCGACTAGCGGGAGCACAGATACGCAGTATTTT.